The T cell receptor (beta chain) under discussion was sequenced for a study of blood T cells in healthy people across ages (dated by TCRdb to 2014 to 2015). Concerning the study at large: Template switching captured roughly one uniquely barcoded TCR beta cDNA molecule per two T cells in model experiments. The donors were split into four age groups: young (average about 15 years), middle-aged (39), aged (approximately 60) and long-lived (more than 80). Using deep sequencing normalized with unique cDNA molecular identifiers, the study measured how TCR beta repertoire diversity changes with age. To avoid experimental bias, donors of different ages were distributed randomly across sequencing lanes. Using the same blood draw, the study looked at two additional independent replicas of 1 million unique cDNA reads for two donors, one aged 18 to 30 and the other aged 80 or older.

Beyond this particular receptor, the publication reports: As age increased, observed TCR beta diversity per million T cells dropped in a roughly linear way, and a significant reduction was already evident by age 40. Estimates of total diversity from one million sequenced T cells were regarded as lower bounds and underestimates. Donor CMV infection status was unknown, potentially confounding age-related changes in expanded clonotypes. Conclusive comparison of naive and antigen-experienced compartments was prevented by the profiling of bulk unsorted PBMCs. The percentage of naive T cells measured by flow cytometry correlated strongly with observed TCR beta diversity. Compared with the aged group, the long-lived group had more naive CD4+ T cells, fewer expanded clones and increased TCR diversity, a pattern suggesting age selection.

V is pared back by 4 bases and J by 7 bases, with 11 bases lying between the germline termini. Including cysteine and phenylalanine, the CDR3 has 13 amino acids. The sequence is cut down to CDR3 DNA, 39 bases in frame from base 1. CDR1 and CDR2, looked up from the germline V gene (reference sequence), are MNHEY and SMNVEV. The donors were 40 or so Caucasian individuals from Russia, aged about 6 to 95 years, who were systemically healthy. Around 10 milliliters of peripheral blood were collected from each donor into EDTA-treated Vacutainer tubes. Ficoll-Paque density-gradient centrifugation was used to isolate PBMCs, with at least 6 million per sample. Total RNA was extracted from PBMCs with Trizol reagent, with at least 6 micrograms obtained per sample. Naive CD45RAhigh/CD27high T cell percentages were measured by flow cytometry on a PBMC aliquot from every donor. Receptor amplification or capture employed 5' RACE. The sample was run on an Illumina HiSeq 2500. A second PCR of roughly 7 to 12 cycles was performed with a sample-barcoded 5' primer and a J-beta primer mix. A unique molecular identifier was introduced onto each TCR beta cDNA molecule by a template-switch 5' adaptor carrying 12 random nucleotides. At least 2.5 million CDR3-containing paired-end reads were obtained from each sample. First-strand cDNA synthesis was performed from all RNA using the Mint cDNA synthesis kit, with priming by a TRBC-specific oligonucleotide. All cDNA was treated with uracil-DNA glycosylase and then went through a first 18-cycle PCR with the universal primers M1SS and BC2_uni_R. On the authors' methods: Each sample was normalized by randomly selecting 1 million high-quality reads, each carrying a distinct molecular identifier. Reads with shared molecular identifiers were discarded instead of being binned into consensus sequences. MiTCR, set to a Q25 quality threshold and the strictest error-elimination algorithm, was used for CDR3 identification, clonotype clustering and error correction. A nonparametric unseen species model with Euler transformation was used to estimate lower-bound total TCR beta diversity. Starting from the raw public reads, TCRdb applied fastp trimming at Q25, assembled clones with MiXCR and retained in-frame beta chains. Each entry is one CDR3 protein sequence, shown with its most common DNA and genes. The V and J calls were not made by the authors but by TCRdb's processing. The sample table lists hundreds of thousands of distinct CDR3 sequences, around 48% of them with a count of one. Of the sample, roughly a third is held by the ten largest clones.

This clonotype occurred a few times. Its antigen is still unknown. No base qualities exist here, and no much larger clone lies one base off it. The material sequenced was blood. The chain joins TRBV27 to TRBJ2-1, with the D gene too uncertain to name. The source is a woman aged 55-75 years in good health. Here is the DNA: TGTGCCAGCAGTTGGGCATTTGTGAATGAGCAGTTCTTC. Its translation reads: CASSWAFVNEQFF.